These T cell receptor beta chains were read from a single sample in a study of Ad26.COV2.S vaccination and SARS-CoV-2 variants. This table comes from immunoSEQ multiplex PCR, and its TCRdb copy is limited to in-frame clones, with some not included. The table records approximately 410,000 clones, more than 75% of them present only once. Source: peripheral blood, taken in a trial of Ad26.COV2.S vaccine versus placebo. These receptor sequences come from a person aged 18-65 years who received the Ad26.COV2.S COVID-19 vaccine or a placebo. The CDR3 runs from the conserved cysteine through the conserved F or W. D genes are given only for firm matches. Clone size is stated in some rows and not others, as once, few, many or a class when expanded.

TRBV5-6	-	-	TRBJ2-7	CASSGDRQSSYEQYF	TGTGCCAGCAGCGGTGACAGGCAGAGCTCCTACGAGCAGTACTTC
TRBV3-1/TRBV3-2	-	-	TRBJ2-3	CASTSIPSTDTQYF	TGTGCCAGCACCTCAATCCCTAGCACAGATACGCAGTATTTT
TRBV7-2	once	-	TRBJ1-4	CASSVRAGITNEKLFF	TGTGCCAGCAGCGTACGGGCAGGGATCACTAATGAAAAACTGTTTTTT
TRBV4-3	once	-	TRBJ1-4	CASSPYDIRGSLEKLFF	TGCGCCAGCAGCCCATACGACATAAGGGGGAGTCTTGAAAAACTGTTTTTT
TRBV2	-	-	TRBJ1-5	CASSERVGGEPQHF	TGTGCCAGCAGTGAACGGGTGGGGGGGGAGCCCCAGCATTTT
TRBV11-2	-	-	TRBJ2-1	CASSFLDSAYNEQFF	TGTGCCAGCAGCTTCCTGGACAGTGCTTACAATGAGCAGTTCTTC
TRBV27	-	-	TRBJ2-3	CASSLGGVGTDTQYF	TGTGCCAGCAGTTTAGGAGGGGTGGGCACAGATACGCAGTATTTT
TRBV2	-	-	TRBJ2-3	CAGSGVSFTDTQYF	TGTGCCGGTTCGGGGGTTTCCTTCACAGATACGCAGTATTTT
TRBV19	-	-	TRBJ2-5	CASSRAGPETQYF	TGTGCCAGTAGTAGGGCGGGGCCAGAGACCCAGTACTTC
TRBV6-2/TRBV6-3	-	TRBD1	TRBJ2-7	CASSDRGKTYEQYF	TGTGCCAGCAGCGACAGGGGGAAAACCTACGAGCAGTACTTC
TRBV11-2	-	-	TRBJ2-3	CASSYSGVTGADTQYF	TGTGCCAGCAGCTATTCCGGGGTTACGGGCGCAGATACGCAGTATTTT
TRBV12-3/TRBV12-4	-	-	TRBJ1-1	CASSLSGRAAFF	TGTGCCAGCAGTTTAAGTGGCAGGGCGGCTTTCTTT
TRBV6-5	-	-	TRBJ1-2	CASKLTGFDYGYTF	TGTGCCAGCAAGTTGACTGGGTTCGACTATGGCTACACCTTC
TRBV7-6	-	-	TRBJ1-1	CASSLDLGVNTEAFF	TGTGCCAGCAGCTTAGATCTGGGAGTGAACACTGAAGCTTTCTTT
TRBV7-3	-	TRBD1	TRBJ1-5	CASSLPLDRVIYQPQHF	TGTGCCAGCAGCTTACCCCTGGACAGGGTGATCTATCAGCCCCAGCATTTT
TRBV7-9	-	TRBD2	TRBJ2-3	CASSLGGGAGEHTQYF	TGTGCCAGCAGCTTAGGGGGGGGAGCGGGGGAACATACGCAGTATTTT
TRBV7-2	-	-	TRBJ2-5	CASSPHVGESRAQYF	TGTGCCAGCAGCCCCCATGTGGGGGAATCCCGGGCCCAGTACTTC
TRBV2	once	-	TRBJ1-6	CASSRTVSSYNSPLHF	TGTGCCAGCAGTCGGACTGTTAGCTCCTATAATTCACCCCTCCACTTT
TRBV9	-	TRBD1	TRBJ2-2	CASSVDPGGNTGELFF	TGTGCCAGCAGCGTAGACCCAGGGGGCAACACCGGGGAGCTGTTTTTT
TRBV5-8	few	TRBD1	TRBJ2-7	CASSSGTVVSEQYF	TGTGCCAGCAGCTCCGGGACAGTTGTCTCCGAGCAGTACTTC
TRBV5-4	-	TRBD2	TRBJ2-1	CASSLSGASYNEQFF	TGTGCCAGCAGCCTCAGCGGGGCCTCCTACAATGAGCAGTTCTTC
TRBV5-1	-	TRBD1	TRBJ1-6	CASSLPIDRATLHF	TGCGCCAGCAGCTTACCCATTGACAGGGCCACCCTCCACTTT
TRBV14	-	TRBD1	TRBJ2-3	CASSQGDPGRTQYF	TGTGCCAGCAGTCAGGGGGACCCAGGGCGTACGCAGTATTTT
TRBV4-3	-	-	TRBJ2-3	CASSQAASPGVVDTQYF	TGCGCCAGCAGCCAAGCGGCTAGCCCGGGGGTGGTAGATACGCAGTATTTT
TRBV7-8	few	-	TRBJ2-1	CASSLELPGRSSYNEQFF	TGTGCCAGCAGCTTAGAACTTCCGGGCCGTAGCTCCTACAATGAGCAGTTCTTC
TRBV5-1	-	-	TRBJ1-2	CASSLRTGRSNNGYTF	TGCGCCAGCAGCTTGCGAACAGGGCGATCAAACAATGGCTACACCTTC
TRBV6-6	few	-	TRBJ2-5	CASKGGTVTQYF	TGTGCCAGCAAGGGCGGGACGGTGACCCAGTACTTC
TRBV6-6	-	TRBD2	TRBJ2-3	CASSYSIAGTDTQYF	TGTGCCAGCAGTTACAGCATAGCGGGGACAGATACGCAGTATTTT